Shown below are 29 T cell receptor beta chains from a single sample sequenced in a study of OX40 agonist ivuxolimab in advanced cancers. The protocol was immunoSEQ multiplex PCR, while the TCRdb copy is restricted to in-frame clones and leaves out a portion. This table holds tens of thousands of clones, 80% to 90% found once. The input for sequencing was CD4+ or CD8+ T cells sorted from blood, taken in a trial of the OX40 agonist ivuxolimab. The receptors derive from an adult with an advanced solid tumor such as melanoma, head and neck, liver or kidney cancer.

The gene calls are TRBV7-9 and TRBJ1-1; 10 bases agree with TRBD1. CDR3 length: 16 amino acids. The V segment lost 5 bases and the J segment 3 bases; nucleotides outside the gene matches: 9. Germline-derived CDR1 and CDR2 are SEHNR and FQNEAQ (reference sequence). The chain's CDR3 is CASSRLPGTGDTEAFF. In nucleotides, the CDR3 is TGTGCCAGCAGCCGTTTACCCGGGACAGGGGACACTGAAGCTTTCTTT. Looking up the rest from reference TRBV7-9 and TRBJ1-1 gives the full variable domain: DTGVSQNPRHKITKRGQNVTFRCDPISEHNRLYWYRQTLGQGPEFLTYFQNEAQLEKSRLLSDRFSAERPKGSFSTLEIQRTEQGDSAMYLCASSRLPGTGDTEAFFGQGTRLTVV.

This chain joins TRBV5-6 and TRBJ2-3, with 8 bases aligning to TRBD1. CDR3 length equals 15 residues. Germline-derived CDR1 and CDR2 are SGHDT and YYEEEE. V was clipped by 2 bases and J by 1 base; unmatched bases: 3. CDR3 nucleotides: TGTGCCAGCAGCTTCTCGGGACAGGGCACAGATACGCAGTATTTT. Its protein product is CASSFSGQGTDTQYF.

This sequence joins TRBV2 and TRBJ2-3, with TRBD1 identical over 10 bases. The trim removed 4 bases at V and 3 bases at J, leaving 4 bases unmatched. Germline CDR1 reads SNHLY; CDR2 reads FYNNEI. The CDR3 spans 15 residues. As DNA, the CDR3 is TGTGCCAGCAGTGGGGACAGGGGTTCGACAGATACGCAGTATTTT. Translated: CASSGDRGSTDTQYF.

This clone was seen a single time. CDR3 coding DNA: TGTGCCAGCAGCCCGGACCCGGGGCCTAATGAAAAACTGTTTTTT. It is translated as CASSPDPGPNEKLFF. The chain has TRBV5-5 and TRBJ1-4; D perhaps matches TRBD1 (5 bases). CDR1 is SGHKS, CDR2 YYEKEE, per germline (reference sequence). V lost 4 bases and J 3 bases, leaving 13 bases between the germline ends. There are 15 residues in the CDR3.

V is TRBV29-1 and J is TRBJ2-4; D tentatively fits TRBD1 or TRBD2 (7 bases each). The CDR3 sequence is 13 residues long. Germline CDR1 SQVTM, CDR2 ANQGSEA. The germline V and J ends were trimmed by 4 bases and 8 bases, with 15 bases remaining between them. For the CDR3, the DNA is TGCAGCGTTGGCCTCAGGGGGGGTGACATTCAGTACTTC. Encoded protein: CSVGLRGGDIQYF.

Only a few counts were recorded for this clone. This chain joins TRBV20-1 and TRBJ2-7, with D unresolved. The V gene lost 3 bases and the J gene lost 5 bases, with 8 bases spanning the gap. Per germline, CDR1 DFQATT and CDR2 SNEGSKA (reference sequence). The CDR3 has 11 amino acids. CDR3 loop: CSASGGHEQYF. The CDR3 DNA reads as TGCAGTGCTAGTGGTGGCCACGAGCAGTACTTC.

The chain uses TRBV28 and TRBJ2-6; no firm D call. This CDR3 contains 12 residues. V was trimmed by 10 bases and J by 1 base, leaving 5 bases between them. Germline assignment: CDR1 MDHEN and CDR2 SYDVKM. The CDR3 bases are TGTGCCACTGTGTCTGGGGCCAACGTCCTGACTTTC. This sequence encodes CATVSGANVLTF.

The gene calls are TRBV6-6 and TRBJ1-2; 7 bases fit TRBD1. The CDR3 consists of 14 residues. V shed 6 bases, J shed 1 base, and the junction held 5 bases outside the gene matches. Per the germline V gene, CDR1 is MNHNY and CDR2 is SVGAGI (reference sequence). The CDR3 bases are TGTGCCAGCAGGGAACAGGGGTATAACTATGGCTACACCTTC. Protein product: CASREQGYNYGYTF.

The chain is built from TRBV6-1 and TRBJ2-5; no definite D call. The CDR3 sequence is 14 residues long. With 5 bases removed from V and 2 bases from J, the gap between germline ends came to 12 bases. Germline V CDR1 and CDR2: MNHNS, SASEGT. DNA of the CDR3: TGTGCCAGCAGTTCGTATGCACCTCAAGAGACCCAGTACTTC. Amino acids: CASSSYAPQETQYF.

The chain links TRBV11-2 to TRBJ2-7; TRBD1 agrees at 7 bases. The CDR3 spans 14 residues. Germline V gene sequence: CDR1 SGHAT, CDR2 FQNNGV. V shed 4 bases, J shed 3 bases, and the junction held 6 bases outside the gene matches. CDR3 sequence: CASSSNTGVYEQYF. CDR3 sequence (DNA): TGTGCCAGCAGCTCGAATACAGGGGTCTACGAGCAGTACTTC.

This clone has more than one count but fewer than ten. The chain links TRBV28 to TRBJ2-7; D is possibly TRBD1 (6 bases). CDR1 MDHEN and CDR2 SYDVKM come from the germline V gene. V was trimmed by 6 bases and J by 6 bases, leaving 18 bases between them. This CDR3 is built from 14 residues. This chain's CDR3 is CASRGATLRGEQYF. In DNA form, the CDR3 reads TGTGCCAGCAGGGGGGCCACCTTACGCGGCGAGCAGTACTTC.

This chain joins TRBV6-5 and TRBJ1-6; 7 nucleotides agree with TRBD1. Trimming cost V 7 bases and J 7 bases; bases outside gene matches: 7. The CDR3 has 14 amino acids. CDR1 is MNHEY, CDR2 SVGAGI, per germline. The CDR3 protein is CASTPGQSNSPLHF. DNA of the CDR3: TGTGCCAGCACTCCGGGACAGAGCAATTCACCCCTCCACTTT.

The chain links TRBV6-6 to TRBJ2-5; tentative D call: TRBD1 (5 bases). This CDR3 is built from 15 residues. V was pared by 6 bases and J by 1 base, with 15 bases between. Germline CDR1 is MNHNY and CDR2 is SVGAGI (reference sequence). DNA of the CDR3: TGTGCCAGCAGCCCCCCTGGCAGGGCCCAAGAGACCCAGTACTTC. Encoded protein: CASSPPGRAQETQYF.

As for this clone: The same CDR3 is also encoded by other DNA sequences in this sample. The rearrangement uses TRBV7-2 and TRBJ2-1; D unclear. The V gene's germline CDR1 is SGHTA and CDR2 FQGNSA. The CDR3 is 9 amino acids. Between the trimmed V and J ends, which lost 5 bases and 10 bases, there was a span of 3 bases. The CDR3 here is CASSLEQFF. For the CDR3, the DNA is TGTGCCAGCAGCCTCGAGCAGTTCTTC.

The chain recombines TRBV18 with TRBJ2-3; TRBD2 aligns across 7 bases. CDR3 size: 16 residues. Germline assignment: CDR1 KGHSH and CDR2 LQKENI. The trim removed 3 bases at V and 4 bases at J, leaving 10 bases unmatched. This chain's CDR3 is CASSPTSGVGPDTQYF. DNA of the CDR3: TGTGCCAGCTCACCCACCAGCGGGGTGGGACCAGATACGCAGTATTTT.

The chain uses TRBV19 and TRBJ1-2, with D possibly being TRBD1 (6 bases). From germline, CDR1 is LNHDA and CDR2 SQIVND (reference sequence). The length of the CDR3 is 17 residues. V was shortened by 3 bases and J by 1 base, with 18 bases between the two germline ends. The CDR3 loop reads CASSMPTGPSGNYGYTF. Here the CDR3 DNA reads TGTGCCAGTAGTATGCCGACAGGCCCGAGTGGTAACTATGGCTACACCTTC. Full variable domain (outside the CDR3, taken from reference TRBV19 and TRBJ1-2): DGGITQSPKYLFRKEGQNVTLSCEQNLNHDAMYWYRQDPGQGLRLIYYSQIVNDFQKGDIAEGYSVSREKKESFPLTVTSAQKNPTAFYLCASSMPTGPSGNYGYTFGSGTRLTVV.

The chain links TRBV7-2 to TRBJ1-5; D unclear. The CDR3 extends over 13 amino acids. Trimming took off 3 bases at V and 3 bases at J, with 6 bases between the two ends. The germline CDR1 and CDR2 sequences are SGHTA and FQGNSA. CDR3 protein: CASSFQYNQPQHF. CDR3 bases: TGTGCCAGCAGCTTTCAGTACAATCAGCCCCAGCATTTT.

The V and J genes are TRBV9 and TRBJ2-1; 12 bases map to TRBD2. The CDR3 length is 15 residues. V shed 4 bases, J shed 6 bases, and the junction held 5 bases outside the gene matches. From germline, CDR1 is SGDLS and CDR2 YYNGEE. The CDR3 nucleotides read TGTGCCAGCAGCACCCTAGCGGGAGGGTTCAATGAGCAGTTCTTC. Translated, it gives CASSTLAGGFNEQFF.

This rearrangement joins TRBV29-1 to TRBJ1-2, with D unclear. The germline CDR1 and CDR2 sequences are SQVTM and ANQGSEA. V was shortened by 4 bases and J by 8 bases, with 8 bases between the two germline ends. The length of the CDR3 is 10 residues. CDR3 DNA: TGCAGCGTTGCAAGGGAAGGCTACACCTTC. Residues: CSVAREGYTF.

This clone was counted between two and nine times. V is TRBV4-3 and J is TRBJ2-1, with 12 bases that match TRBD2. Trimming took 4 bases from V and 8 from J; bases not matched to a gene: 9. There are 16 residues in the CDR3. Germline loops: CDR1 LGHNA, CDR2 YSLEER. The CDR3 DNA sequence: TGCGCCAGCAGCCCCAGACTAGCGGGAGAAGGGGATGAGCAGTTCTTC. Translating gives CASSPRLAGEGDEQFF.

The genes are TRBV7-9 and TRBJ1-2; D ambiguous. Trimming shortened V by 2 bases and J by 3 bases, and 10 bases separated the two germline ends. The V gene's germline CDR1 is SEHNR and CDR2 FQNEAQ (reference sequence). This CDR3 spans 14 amino acids. As DNA, the CDR3 is TGTGCCAGCAGCTTAACGGGGAGAGACTATGGCTACACCTTC. This gives the protein CASSLTGRDYGYTF.

This chain joins TRBV5-1 and TRBJ2-7; 13 nucleotides line up with TRBD2. Germline CDR1 SGHRS, CDR2 YFSETQ. The CDR3 runs 18 residues. The J segment lost 1 base and the V segment lost 0 bases, leaving 7 bases of the junction unmatched. For the CDR3, the DNA is TGCGCCAGCAGCTTGGGACTAGCGGGAGGATACGGGTCCTACGAGCAGTACTTC. Translated, it gives CASSLGLAGGYGSYEQYF.

The chain recombines TRBV19 with TRBJ2-7, with TRBD1 identical over 9 bases. The CDR3 loop spans 14 amino acids. From germline, CDR1 is LNHDA and CDR2 SQIVND (reference sequence). The junction had 4 bases not matched to a gene; V was cut back by 6 bases and J by 1 base. CDR3 coding DNA: TGTGCCAGTAGGGACAGGGGAACTTCCTACGAGCAGTACTTC. Translating gives CASRDRGTSYEQYF. The entire variable domain, with the rest obtained from reference TRBV19 and TRBJ2-7, is as follows: DGGITQSPKYLFRKEGQNVTLSCEQNLNHDAMYWYRQDPGQGLRLIYYSQIVNDFQKGDIAEGYSVSREKKESFPLTVTSAQKNPTAFYLCASRDRGTSYEQYFGPGTRLTVT.

The chain couples TRBV28 to TRBJ2-2; no definite D call. The CDR3 runs to 14 residues. Germline V gene lookup returns CDR1 MDHEN and CDR2 SYDVKM. Trimming took off 3 bases at V and 7 bases at J, with 12 bases between the two ends. The CDR3 nucleotides read TGTGCCAGCAGTTTGGCCGGACCAAGCGGGGAGCTGTTTTTT. Translation: CASSLAGPSGELFF.

The chain couples TRBV9 to TRBJ2-1; unclear D gene. The CDR3 contains 15 residues. The germline V and J ends were trimmed by 0 bases and 0 bases, with 7 bases remaining between them. CDR1 and CDR2 (germline): SGDLS, YYNGEE. CDR3 amino acids: CASSVVGISYNEQFF. The CDR3 nucleotides read TGTGCCAGCAGCGTAGTTGGGATCTCCTACAATGAGCAGTTCTTC.

This clone appeared a few times. The chain carries TRBV6-1 and TRBJ1-1; no clear D gene. In germline, CDR1 is MNHNS, CDR2 SASEGT. The CDR3 sequence is 11 residues long. Trimming removed 6 bases at V and 7 bases at J, with 9 bases between. The CDR3 DNA sequence: TGTGCCAGCAGAGACACTTTTGAAGCTTTCTTT. Protein product: CASRDTFEAFF.

V usage is TRBV6-6 and J usage is TRBJ1-4; D is perhaps TRBD1 (6 bases). V was cut by 10 bases and J by 1 base, with 13 bases left in between. The CDR3 spans 14 residues. Germline-derived CDR1 and CDR2 are MNHNY and SVGAGI (reference sequence). CDR3 in amino acids: CATELQGTNEKLFF. CDR3 DNA sequence: TGTGCCACCGAATTACAGGGAACTAATGAAAAACTGTTTTTT.

The chain carries TRBV7-2 and TRBJ1-3; D is undetermined. V gave up 1 base and J gave up 4 bases, with 2 bases separating them. Germline V gene sequence: CDR1 SGHTA, CDR2 FQGNSA. The CDR3 covers 12 residues. The CDR3 reads CASSLVGNTIYF. The DNA of the CDR3 is TGTGCCAGCAGCTTAGTGGGAAACACCATATATTTT.

V gene TRBV7-8 combines with J gene TRBJ1-4, with 9 bases that match TRBD1. V gave up 4 bases and J gave up 8 bases; unmatched junction bases: 2. Germline CDR1 reads SGHVS; CDR2 reads FQNEAQ. There are 13 residues in the CDR3. The CDR3, as DNA: TGTGCCAGCAGCTCGACAGGGGGAGAAAAACTGTTTTTT. Translation gives CASSSTGGEKLFF.